These 23 T cell receptor beta chains share one sample of origin, sequenced in a study of T cell responses to AZD1222 COVID-19 vaccine. Sequenced by immunoSEQ multiplex PCR; TCRdb stores in-frame clones only, minus some. The table has 120,000 to 150,000 clones, more than 75% seen once. The source was peripheral blood, collected 28 days after the second AZD1222 dose. These receptors all stem from an adult who received the AZD1222 COVID-19 vaccine.

This chain joins TRBV5-1 and TRBJ2-1, with 9 bases that match TRBD1. The CDR3 is 15 residues long. The V segment lost 3 bases and the J segment 2 bases; nucleotides outside the gene matches: 3. Per germline, CDR1 SGHRS and CDR2 YFSETQ. The CDR3 DNA follows: TGCGCCAGCAGCTCACAGGGGGCTCCCTACAATGAGCAGTTCTTC. It is translated as CASSSQGAPYNEQFF.

The chain has TRBV28 and TRBJ1-2; 9 bases fit TRBD1. Losses at the gene ends were 8 bases for V and 0 bases for J; bases not matched to a gene: 4. CDR3 length: 14 residues. CDR1 and CDR2 (germline): MDHEN, SYDVKM. The CDR3 region is CASGQGPSNYGYTF. The CDR3 bases are TGTGCCAGCGGACAGGGGCCTTCTAACTATGGCTACACCTTC.

The chain is built from TRBV11-2 and TRBJ1-1; 8 bases align to TRBD1. V was pared by 4 bases and J by 12 bases, with 4 bases of the junction left unmatched. Looked up from germline, CDR1 is SGHAT and CDR2 is FQNNGV. There are 11 residues in the CDR3. The CDR3 sequence: CASSSTGGSFF. DNA for the CDR3: TGTGCCAGCAGCTCCACAGGGGGTTCTTTCTTT.

The chain employs TRBV7-8 and TRBJ2-1; TRBD2 agrees at 10 bases. The CDR3 loop spans 14 amino acids. From germline, CDR1 is SGHVS and CDR2 FQNEAQ. V shed 4 bases and J 8 bases; nucleotides not matched to a gene: 5. CDR3 protein: CASSSRGTSDEQFF. The DNA of the CDR3 is TGTGCCAGCAGCTCTCGCGGGACTAGCGATGAGCAGTTCTTC.

This chain uses TRBV14 with TRBJ1-2, with unresolved D. The CDR3 extends over 13 amino acids. CDR1 and CDR2 from the germline V gene are SGHDN and FVKESK. V lost 4 bases, J lost 2 bases, and 8 bases lay in between. CDR3 coding DNA: TGTGCCAGCAGCCCGGAGTGGAACTATGGCTACACCTTC. Residues: CASSPEWNYGYTF.

This chain links TRBV18 with TRBJ1-2; the match to TRBD1 covers 9 bases. The trim removed 3 bases at V and 1 base at J, leaving 0 bases unmatched. The germline gives CDR1 KGHSH, CDR2 LQKENI. The CDR3 consists of 14 residues. Here the CDR3 reads CASSPGQGNYGYTF. CDR3 nucleotide sequence: TGTGCCAGCTCACCGGGACAGGGTAACTATGGCTACACCTTC.

The chain has TRBV5-6 and TRBJ2-1; D is unclear. The length of the CDR3 is 16 residues. The germline CDR1 and CDR2 sequences are SGHDT and YYEEEE. V lost 2 bases, J lost 2 bases, and 14 bases lay in between. The CDR3: CASSLMDTVAYNEQFF. As DNA, the CDR3 is TGTGCCAGCAGCTTAATGGATACGGTGGCCTACAATGAGCAGTTCTTC. Drawing the rest from reference TRBV5-6 and TRBJ2-1, the complete variable domain is DAGVTQSPTHLIKTRGQQVTLRCSPKSGHDTVSWYQQALGQGPQFIFQYYEEEERQRGNFPDRFSGHQFPNYSSELNVNALLLGDSALYLCASSLMDTVAYNEQFFGPGTRLTVL.

The chain joins TRBV9 to TRBJ1-4; no definite D call. The germline gives CDR1 SGDLS, CDR2 YYNGEE. The CDR3 is made up of 13 amino acids. The V end was cut by 3 bases, the J end by 7 bases, with 10 bases between. For the CDR3, the DNA is TGTGCCAGCAGCGCAACAATAAGTGAAAAACTGTTTTTT. Translation gives CASSATISEKLFF. The variable domain in full, completed from reference TRBV9 and TRBJ1-4, reads DSGVTQTPKHLITATGQRVTLRCSPRSGDLSVYWYQQSLDQGLQFLIQYYNGEERAKGNILERFSAQQFPDLHSELNLSSLELGDSALYFCASSATISEKLFFGSGTQLSVL.

This chain joins TRBV28 and TRBJ2-1, with TRBD1 matching over 12 bases. The CDR3 covers 16 residues. Germline assignment: CDR1 MDHEN and CDR2 SYDVKM. Losses at the gene ends were 2 bases for V and 7 bases for J; bases not matched to a gene: 6. In DNA form, the CDR3 reads TGTGCCAGCAGTTTACCGGGACAGGGGGCGCAGAATGAGCAGTTCTTC. This encodes CASSLPGQGAQNEQFF. The variable domain in full, completed from reference TRBV28 and TRBJ2-1, reads DVKVTQSSRYLVKRTGEKVFLECVQDMDHENMFWYRQDPGLGLRLIYFSYDVKMKEKGDIPEGYSVSREKKERFSLILESASTNQTSMYLCASSLPGQGAQNEQFFGPGTRLTVL.

The V gene is TRBV29-1, the J gene TRBJ1-2; 8 nucleotides align to TRBD1. Trimming cost V 2 bases and J 13 bases; bases outside gene matches: 15. Germline V gives CDR1 SQVTM, CDR2 ANQGSEA. CDR3 length equals 14 residues. The CDR3 sequence: CSVEIEGIGTGPTF. For the CDR3, the DNA is TGCAGCGTTGAAATCGAGGGAATCGGGACAGGTCCCACCTTC.

The V and J genes are TRBV2 and TRBJ1-1; perhaps TRBD1 as D (6 bases). Germline V gene lookup returns CDR1 SNHLY and CDR2 FYNNEI. This CDR3 comprises 14 residues. V shed 5 bases and J shed 3 bases, with 13 bases lying between them. The CDR3, as DNA: TGTGCCAGCAGTAAACAGGGTAGGGACACTGAAGCTTTCTTT. Amino acid sequence: CASSKQGRDTEAFF.

This sequence joins TRBV28 and TRBJ1-6; D call uncertain. Germline V gene sequence: CDR1 MDHEN, CDR2 SYDVKM. The CDR3 has 11 residues. V dropped 7 bases and J dropped 7 bases, with 5 bases sitting between them. CDR3 coding DNA: TGTGCCAGCACCTCCAATTCACCCCTCCACTTT. Translating gives CASTSNSPLHF.

As to this clone: Other DNA variants within this sample encode the same CDR3. V and J are TRBV18 and TRBJ1-1; D gene uncertain. This CDR3 comprises 13 residues. Trimming pared 2 bases from V and 2 bases from J, leaving 6 bases between. The germline V gene encodes CDR1 KGHSH and CDR2 LQKENI. The CDR3 DNA reads TGTGCCAGCTCACCAGAGGGCAACACTGAAGCTTTCTTT. Translated, it gives CASSPEGNTEAFF.

The gene calls are TRBV19 and TRBJ2-2; D remains ambiguous. Trimming took 0 bases from V and 4 from J, leaving 15 bases between them. Looked up from germline, CDR1 is LNHDA and CDR2 is SQIVND (reference sequence). The CDR3 has 17 residues. This CDR3 is CASSIDPGRVGTGELFF. The CDR3 DNA sequence: TGTGCCAGTAGTATAGATCCGGGCCGTGTGGGCACCGGGGAGCTGTTTTTT.

This rearrangement joins TRBV7-6 to TRBJ1-3, with D uncertain. V was trimmed by 4 bases and J by 4 bases, leaving 20 bases between them. This CDR3 contains 17 residues. Germline assignment: CDR1 SGHVS and CDR2 FNYEAQ. The CDR3 DNA is TGTGCCAGCAGCTCCCACCCGGATGCCGAGGGAGGAAACACCATATATTTT. Amino acids: CASSSHPDAEGGNTIYF.

The V and J genes are TRBV21-1 and TRBJ1-5; whether TRBD1, the table's D call, matches the DNA was not checked. TRBV21-1 is noted as a pseudogene. The CDR3 extends over 20 amino acids. CDR3: CASSKCNGTGKRYSNQPQHF. As DNA, the CDR3 is TGTGCCAGCAGCAAATGTAACGGGACAGGTAAACGTTATAGCAATCAGCCCCAGCATTTT.

This clone was counted ten times or more. The rearrangement uses TRBV13 and TRBJ2-1, with no clear D. The length of the CDR3 is 13 residues. Trimming left V 1 base short and J 8 bases short, with 9 bases between. Germline V gene sequence: CDR1 PRHDT, CDR2 FYEKMQ (reference sequence). The CDR3 sequence: CASSLVLWDEQFF. CDR3 DNA sequence: TGTGCCAGCAGCTTAGTTCTTTGGGATGAGCAGTTCTTC.

The chain carries TRBV7-2 and TRBJ2-7, with TRBD2 identical over 9 bases. The junction had 8 bases not matched to a gene; V was cut back by 6 bases and J by 5 bases. Germline CDR1 is SGHTA and CDR2 is FQGNSA. The CDR3 has 14 amino acids. As DNA, the CDR3 is TGTGCCAGCAGGGATCGGCGGGAGGGCCACGAGCAGTACTTC. The encoded protein is CASRDRREGHEQYF. The full variable domain, completed using reference TRBV7-2 and TRBJ2-7, is GAGVSQSPSNKVTEKGKDVELRCDPISGHTALYWYRQSLGQGLEFLIYFQGNSAPDKSGLPSDRFSAERTGGSVSTLTIQRTQQEDSAVYLCASRDRREGHEQYFGPGTRLTVT.

The chain is built from TRBV7-2 and TRBJ2-3; D perhaps matches TRBD2 (6 bases). CDR1 and CDR2 from the germline V gene are SGHTA and FQGNSA. There are 14 residues in the CDR3. Trimming stripped 2 bases from V and 2 bases from J, with 8 bases between. The CDR3 sequence is CASSLRTNTDTQYF. Here the CDR3 DNA reads TGTGCCAGCAGCTTACGGACTAACACAGATACGCAGTATTTT.

This rearrangement joins TRBV27 to TRBJ1-4, with unresolved D. The CDR3 totals 15 residues. V lost 5 bases to trimming and J lost 8 bases, with 18 bases between them. The germline V gene has CDR1 MNHEY and CDR2 SMNVEV (reference sequence). CDR3 sequence reads: CASSRSTTNREKLFF. The CDR3 bases are TGTGCCAGCAGTCGAAGTACAACGAATCGGGAAAAACTGTTTTTT.

CDR3 bases: TGTGCCAGCAGTTTACCTAAAAACACCATATATTTT. Protein: CASSLPKNTIYF. The chain combines TRBV28 with TRBJ1-3, with unresolved D. Germline V CDR1 and CDR2: MDHEN, SYDVKM. The CDR3 contains 12 residues. Trimming left V 2 bases short and J 6 bases short, with 5 bases between.

This clone was found once. The rearrangement links TRBV7-2 to TRBJ1-6; D ambiguous. The germline gives CDR1 SGHTA, CDR2 FQGNSA. The CDR3 is 13 residues long. V lost 4 bases and J lost 7, with 8 bases in between. CDR3 residues: CASSSGWNSPLHF. CDR3 DNA: TGTGCCAGCAGCTCAGGTTGGAATTCACCCCTCCACTTT.

In this sample, this clone turned up a few times. The chain employs TRBV12-3 or TRBV12-4 and TRBJ1-6, with TRBD1 matching 8 bases. V trimming: 7 bases; J trimming: 9 bases; junction bases outside the gene matches: 5. CDR3 length: 13 residues. The CDR3 DNA is TGTGCCAGCACGACAGGGGCAGCTTCACCCCTCCACTTT. This translates into CASTTGAASPLHF.